The entry below describes one T cell receptor beta chain. Its antigen is currently unknown. The data derive from a study of CD8+CD57+ T cells in acquired aplastic anemia. General study points: A set of twenty-nine CD8+ CDR3 sequences was shared between patients and controls, and these sequences appeared highly expressed in patients.

Trimming cost V 3 bases and J 5 bases; bases outside gene matches: 4. The CDR3 runs 14 residues. Germline CDR1 reads WSHSY; CDR2 reads SAAADI. Genomic DNA templated the TCR beta VDJ and CDR3 profiling. TCRdb independently ran MiXCR on the reads; one entry per CDR3 protein. The table has about 180,000 distinct CDR3 sequences, approximately 49% seen once. This receptor was obtained from a human donor in good health. The sequenced sample was sorted CD4+, CD8+, or CD8+CD57+ T cells (not recorded which) from PBMCs. The V gene is TRBV10-2, the J gene TRBJ1-2; 9 positions agree with TRBD1. The CDR3 here is CASSDPGQGYGYTF. For the CDR3, the DNA is TGCGCCAGCAGTGACCCGGGACAGGGTTATGGCTACACCTTC.